The entry that follows covers one TCR beta chain sequence. In the original workflow: Amplification from reference gene primers served as the basis for estimated nucleated cell counts. Only in-frame clones appear in the TCRdb table, and some are missing; sequencing was by immunoSEQ multiplex PCR. V, J and clone size were drawn from that table, and D and trimming were deduced from the DNA. The sample includes some 88,000 clones, more than 75% of them seen just once. The data originate from a study of blood T cell repertoires in COVID-19. Study-wide context: Sites in the United States, Italy and Spain provided acute and convalescent COVID-19 samples. Sources were T cells, B-cell-depleted T cells, or PBMCs; the material itself was cDNA or gDNA.

The CDR3 length is 15 residues. Germline V CDR1 and CDR2: SGHVS, FNYEAQ. V was pared by 5 bases and J by 6 bases, with 10 bases of the junction left unmatched. The sample consisted of peripheral blood. The chain couples TRBV7-6 to TRBJ2-1; 7 bases match TRBD1. The sequence derives from a woman in her seventies with acute or convalescent COVID-19. The chain's CDR3 is CASSPPGTVFNEQFF. CDR3 coding DNA: TGTGCCAGCAGCCCCCCCGGGACAGTTTTCAATGAGCAGTTCTTC.